This T cell receptor beta chain comes out of a study of blood T cell repertoires in COVID-19. At the level of the study: COVID-19 samples, acute and convalescent, were from the United States, Italy and Spain.

Authors' analysis steps: Estimated nucleated cell counts came from reference gene primer amplification. Profiling relied on immunoSEQ multiplex PCR, and the TCRdb table lists in-frame clones only, not all of them. From that table come the V and J calls and clone size; the DNA was used to work out D and trimming. The sample has just over 350,000 clones; more than 85% are singletons. The CDR3 contains 15 residues. Germline V gene lookup returns CDR1 MGHRA and CDR2 YSYEKL. Between the trimmed V and J ends, which lost 1 base and 4 bases, there was a span of 11 bases. Recovery among Cohort 3 donors was established by two negative PCRs, clearance, or symptom resolution.

Material for sequencing was PBMCs or T cells enriched from blood (not recorded which). The TCR sequence derives from a woman aged 25 to 39 who had recovered from COVID-19. This sequence joins TRBV4-1 and TRBJ2-1; TRBD1 is a possible D gene (6 bases). The CDR3 sequence: CASSQVLQGYNEQFF. DNA for the CDR3: TGCGCCAGCAGCCAAGTACTACAGGGATACAATGAGCAGTTCTTC.